This T cell receptor (beta chain) stems from a study of cytomegalovirus exposure and HLA in healthy donors. Study summary: Both the 120 or so validation repertoires and the approximately 670 first-cohort repertoires used the same platform, as reported by a later analysis.

In germline, CDR1 is SNHLY, CDR2 FYNNEI. This CDR3 has 14 amino acids. Trimming took 7 bases from V and 4 from J; bases not matched to a gene: 6. As for this clone: Its antigen is unidentified.

Profiled with immunoSEQ multiplex PCR; TCRdb holds only in-frame clones, not every one. Counted here are roughly 190,000 clones, more than 75% occurring once; the ten biggest clones make up roughly 1.5%. Study outcomes and limitations: Listed as cytomegalovirus-associated were 150 or so TCR beta chains.

The donors belonged to the roughly 110-subject validation cohort, separate from the roughly 670-subject first cohort. The source material was PBMCs. V is TRBV2 and J is TRBJ1-5, with 8 bases matching TRBD1. The receptor was isolated from a woman under 30 in good health and CMV-seronegative. Here the CDR3 reads CASNGQGGNQPQHF. DNA of the CDR3: TGTGCCAGCAATGGACAGGGAGGGAATCAGCCCCAGCATTTT.